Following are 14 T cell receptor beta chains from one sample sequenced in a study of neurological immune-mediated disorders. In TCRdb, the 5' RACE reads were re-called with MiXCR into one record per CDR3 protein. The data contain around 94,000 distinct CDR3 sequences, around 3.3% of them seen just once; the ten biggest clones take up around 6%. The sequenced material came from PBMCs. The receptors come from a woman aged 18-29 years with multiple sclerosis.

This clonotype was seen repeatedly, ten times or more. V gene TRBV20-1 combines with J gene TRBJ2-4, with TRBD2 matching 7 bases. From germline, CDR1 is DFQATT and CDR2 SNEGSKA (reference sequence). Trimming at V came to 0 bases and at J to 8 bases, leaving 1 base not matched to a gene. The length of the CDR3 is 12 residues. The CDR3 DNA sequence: TGCAGTGCTAGAGATGGGGGGGACATTCAGTACTTC. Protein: CSARDGGDIQYF.

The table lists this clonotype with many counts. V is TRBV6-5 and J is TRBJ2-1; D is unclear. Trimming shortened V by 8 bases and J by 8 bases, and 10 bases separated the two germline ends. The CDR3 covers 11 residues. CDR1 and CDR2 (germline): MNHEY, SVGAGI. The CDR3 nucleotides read TGTGCCAGCTCCACCGGGCATGAGCAGTTCTTC. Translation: CASSTGHEQFF.

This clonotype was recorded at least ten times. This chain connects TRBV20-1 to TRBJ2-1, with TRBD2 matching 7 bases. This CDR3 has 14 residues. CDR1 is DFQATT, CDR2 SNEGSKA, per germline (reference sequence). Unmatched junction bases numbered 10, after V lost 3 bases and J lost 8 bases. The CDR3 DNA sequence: TGCAGTGCTAGTGTGGCTAGCGGAGACGATGAGCAGTTCTTC. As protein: CSASVASGDDEQFF.

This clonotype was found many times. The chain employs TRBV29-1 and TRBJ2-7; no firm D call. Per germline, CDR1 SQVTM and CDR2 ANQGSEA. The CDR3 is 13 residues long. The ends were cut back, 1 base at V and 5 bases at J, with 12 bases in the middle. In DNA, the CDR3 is TGCAGCGTTGAAGGGACCTACTCTAACGAGCAGTACTTC. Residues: CSVEGTYSNEQYF.

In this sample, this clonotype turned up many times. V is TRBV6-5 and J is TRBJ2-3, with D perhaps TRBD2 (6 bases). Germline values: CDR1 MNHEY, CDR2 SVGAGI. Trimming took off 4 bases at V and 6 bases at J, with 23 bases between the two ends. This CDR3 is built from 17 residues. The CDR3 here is CASSLGTSIYPLDTQYF. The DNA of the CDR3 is TGTGCCAGCAGTTTGGGGACTTCCATTTACCCGTTGGATACGCAGTATTTT.

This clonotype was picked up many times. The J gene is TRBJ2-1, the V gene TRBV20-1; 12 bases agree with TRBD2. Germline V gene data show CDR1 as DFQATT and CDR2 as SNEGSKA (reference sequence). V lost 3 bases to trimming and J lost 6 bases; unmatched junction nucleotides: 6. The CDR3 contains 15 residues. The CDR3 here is CSARTSGGGGNEQFF. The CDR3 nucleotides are TGCAGTGCTAGGACTAGCGGGGGTGGCGGCAATGAGCAGTTCTTC.

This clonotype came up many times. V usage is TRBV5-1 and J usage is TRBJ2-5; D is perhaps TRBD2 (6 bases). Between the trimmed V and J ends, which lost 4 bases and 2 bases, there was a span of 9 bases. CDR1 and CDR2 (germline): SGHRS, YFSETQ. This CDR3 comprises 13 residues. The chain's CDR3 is CASSGGKQETQYF. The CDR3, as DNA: TGCGCCAGCAGCGGGGGGAAACAAGAGACCCAGTACTTC.

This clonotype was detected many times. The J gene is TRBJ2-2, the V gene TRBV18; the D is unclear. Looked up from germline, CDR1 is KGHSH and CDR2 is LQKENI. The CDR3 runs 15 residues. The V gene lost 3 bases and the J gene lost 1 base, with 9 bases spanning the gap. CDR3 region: CASSPRNQNTGELFF. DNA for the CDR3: TGTGCCAGCTCACCGCGTAACCAGAACACCGGGGAGCTGTTTTTT.

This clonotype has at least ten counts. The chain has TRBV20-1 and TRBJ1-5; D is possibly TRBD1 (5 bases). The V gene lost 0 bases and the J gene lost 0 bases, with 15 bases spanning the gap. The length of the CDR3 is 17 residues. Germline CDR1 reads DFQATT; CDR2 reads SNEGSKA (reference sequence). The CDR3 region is CSARDAQGAPSNQPQHF. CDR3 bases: TGCAGTGCTAGAGATGCCCAGGGAGCACCTAGCAATCAGCCCCAGCATTTT.

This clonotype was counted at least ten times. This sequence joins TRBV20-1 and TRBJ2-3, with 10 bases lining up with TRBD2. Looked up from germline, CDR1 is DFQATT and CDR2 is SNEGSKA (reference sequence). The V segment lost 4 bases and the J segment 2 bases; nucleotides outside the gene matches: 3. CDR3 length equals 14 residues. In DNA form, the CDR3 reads TGCAGTGCTATAGGGACTAGCGCCACAGATACGCAGTATTTT. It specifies CSAIGTSATDTQYF.

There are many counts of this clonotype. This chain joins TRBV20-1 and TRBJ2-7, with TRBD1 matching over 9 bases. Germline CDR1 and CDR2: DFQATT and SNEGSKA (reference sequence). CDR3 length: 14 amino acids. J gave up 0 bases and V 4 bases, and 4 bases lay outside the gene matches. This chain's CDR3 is CSAIGQGTSYEQYF. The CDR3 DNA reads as TGCAGTGCTATAGGACAGGGGACCTCCTACGAGCAGTACTTC.

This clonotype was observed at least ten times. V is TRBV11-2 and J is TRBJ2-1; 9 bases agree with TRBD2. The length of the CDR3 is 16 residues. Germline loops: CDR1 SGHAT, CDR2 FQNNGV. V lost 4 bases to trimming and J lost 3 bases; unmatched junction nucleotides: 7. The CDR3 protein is CASSWGVAGDYNEQFF. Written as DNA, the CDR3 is TGTGCCAGCAGCTGGGGAGTAGCGGGGGACTACAATGAGCAGTTCTTC.

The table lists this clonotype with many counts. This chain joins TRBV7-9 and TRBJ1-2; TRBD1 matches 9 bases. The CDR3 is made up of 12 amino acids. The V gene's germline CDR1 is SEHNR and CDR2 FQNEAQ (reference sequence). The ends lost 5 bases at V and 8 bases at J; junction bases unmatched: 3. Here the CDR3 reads CASSGQGLGYTF. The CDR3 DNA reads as TGTGCCAGCAGCGGACAGGGGCTCGGCTACACCTTC.

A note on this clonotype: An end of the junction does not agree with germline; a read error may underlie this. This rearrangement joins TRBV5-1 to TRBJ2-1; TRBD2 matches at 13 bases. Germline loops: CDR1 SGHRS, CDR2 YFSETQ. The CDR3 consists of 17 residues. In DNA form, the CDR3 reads TGCGCCAACAGCTTGGAGACTAGCGGGAGGAACTACAATGAGCAGTTCTTC. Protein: CANSLETSGRNYNEQFF.